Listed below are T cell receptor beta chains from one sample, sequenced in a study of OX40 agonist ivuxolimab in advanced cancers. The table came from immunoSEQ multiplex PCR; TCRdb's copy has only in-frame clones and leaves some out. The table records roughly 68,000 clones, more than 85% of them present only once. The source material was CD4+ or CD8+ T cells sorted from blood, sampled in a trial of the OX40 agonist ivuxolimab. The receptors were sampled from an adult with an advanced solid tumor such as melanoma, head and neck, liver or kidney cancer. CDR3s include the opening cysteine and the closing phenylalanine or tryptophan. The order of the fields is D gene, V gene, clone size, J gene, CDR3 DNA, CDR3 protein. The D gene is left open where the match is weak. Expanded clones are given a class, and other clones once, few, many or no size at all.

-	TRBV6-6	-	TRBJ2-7	TGTGCCAGCAGGGACTCCGGGACCACCTACGAGCAGTACTTC	CASRDSGTTYEQYF
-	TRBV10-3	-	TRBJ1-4	TGTGCCATCAGTGGCGGACCGAGGGGTGAAAAACTGTTTTTT	CAISGGPRGEKLFF
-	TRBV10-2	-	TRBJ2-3	TGCGCCAGCATCACCTCGGGGGGCCAAAGCACAGATACGCAGTATTTT	CASITSGGQSTDTQYF
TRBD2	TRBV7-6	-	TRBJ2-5	TGTGCCAGCAGCTTTTCACTAGCGGGGGTGGGTGACGTGGAGACCCAGTACTTC	CASSFSLAGVGDVETQYF
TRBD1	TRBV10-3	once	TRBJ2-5	TGTGCCATCAGCGTAGACAGGGTGCAAGAGACCCAGTACTTC	CAISVDRVQETQYF
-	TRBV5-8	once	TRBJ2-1	TGTGCCAGCAGCTTAGTGGATGAGCAGTTCTTC	CASSLVDEQFF
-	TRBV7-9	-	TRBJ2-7	TGTGCCAGCACCAAGAGACAGCGAACCCCCCCTAACGAGCAGTACTTC	CASTKRQRTPPNEQYF
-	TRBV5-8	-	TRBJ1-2	TGTGCCAGCAGCTTGGGGGCAGGGCCCAACTATGGCTACACCTTC	CASSLGAGPNYGYTF
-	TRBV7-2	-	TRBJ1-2	TGTGCCAGCAGCTTAGTGGGCCAGGGAGGAGGCTACACCTTC	CASSLVGQGGGYTF
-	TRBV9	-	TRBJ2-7	TGTGCCAGCAGCACCCGACAAGGGGGGGGCGAGCAGTACTTC	CASSTRQGGGEQYF